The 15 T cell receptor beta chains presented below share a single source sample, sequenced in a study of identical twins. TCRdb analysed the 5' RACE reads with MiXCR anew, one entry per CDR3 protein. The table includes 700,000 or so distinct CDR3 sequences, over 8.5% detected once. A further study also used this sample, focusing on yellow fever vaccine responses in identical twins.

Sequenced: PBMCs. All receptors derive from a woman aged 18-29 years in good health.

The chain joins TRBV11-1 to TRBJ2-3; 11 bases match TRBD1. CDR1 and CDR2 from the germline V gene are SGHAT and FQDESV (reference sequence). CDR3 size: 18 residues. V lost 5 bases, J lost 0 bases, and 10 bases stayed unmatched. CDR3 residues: CASSTWTGGPKSTDTQYF. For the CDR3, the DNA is TGTGCCAGCAGCACCTGGACAGGGGGCCCAAAGAGCACAGATACGCAGTATTTT.

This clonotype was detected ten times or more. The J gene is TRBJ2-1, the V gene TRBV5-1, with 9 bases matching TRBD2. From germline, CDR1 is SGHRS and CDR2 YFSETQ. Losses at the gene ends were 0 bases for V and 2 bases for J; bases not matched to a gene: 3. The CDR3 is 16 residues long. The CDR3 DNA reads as TGCGCCAGCAGCTTGGTGCCTAGCGGGACCTACAATGAGCAGTTCTTC. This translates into CASSLVPSGTYNEQFF.

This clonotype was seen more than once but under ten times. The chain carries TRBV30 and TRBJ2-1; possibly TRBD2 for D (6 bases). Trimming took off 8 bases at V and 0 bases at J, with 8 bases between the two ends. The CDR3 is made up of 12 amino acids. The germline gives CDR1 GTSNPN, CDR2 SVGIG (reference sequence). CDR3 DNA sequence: TGTGCCGCGGAGGGCTCCTACAATGAGCAGTTCTTC. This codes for CAAEGSYNEQFF.

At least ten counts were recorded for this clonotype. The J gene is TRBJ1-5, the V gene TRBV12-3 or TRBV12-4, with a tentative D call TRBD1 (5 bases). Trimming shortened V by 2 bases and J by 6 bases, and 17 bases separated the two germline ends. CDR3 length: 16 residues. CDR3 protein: CASSLRQGLVFQPQHF. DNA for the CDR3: TGTGCCAGCAGTTTACGGCAGGGCTTAGTGTTTCAGCCCCAGCATTTT.

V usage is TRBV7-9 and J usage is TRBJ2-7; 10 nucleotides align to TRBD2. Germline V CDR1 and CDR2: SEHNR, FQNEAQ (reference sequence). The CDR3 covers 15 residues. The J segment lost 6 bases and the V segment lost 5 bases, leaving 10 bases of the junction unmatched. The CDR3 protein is CASSARGTSALEQYF. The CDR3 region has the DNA TGTGCCAGCAGCGCACGGGGGACTAGCGCACTCGAGCAGTACTTC.

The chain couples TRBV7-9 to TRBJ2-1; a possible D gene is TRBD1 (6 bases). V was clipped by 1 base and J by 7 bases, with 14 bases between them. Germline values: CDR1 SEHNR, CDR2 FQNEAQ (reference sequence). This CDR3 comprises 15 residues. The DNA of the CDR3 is TGTGCCAGCAGCTTAGGGGGCAGGGGATCGAATGAGCAGTTCTTC. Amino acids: CASSLGGRGSNEQFF.

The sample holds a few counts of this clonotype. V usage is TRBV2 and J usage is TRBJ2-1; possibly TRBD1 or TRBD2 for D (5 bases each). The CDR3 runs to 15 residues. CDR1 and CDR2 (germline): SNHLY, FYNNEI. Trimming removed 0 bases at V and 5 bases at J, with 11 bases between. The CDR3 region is CASSEAGTRHNEQFF. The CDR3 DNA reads TGTGCCAGCAGTGAAGCGGGGACCCGACACAATGAGCAGTTCTTC.

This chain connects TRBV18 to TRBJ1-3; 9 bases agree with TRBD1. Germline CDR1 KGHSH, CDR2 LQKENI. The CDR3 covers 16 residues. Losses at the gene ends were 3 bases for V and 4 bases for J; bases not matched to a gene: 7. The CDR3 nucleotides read TGTGCCAGCTCACCTACTGGGACAGGGCTCGGAAACACCATATATTTT. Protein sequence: CASSPTGTGLGNTIYF.

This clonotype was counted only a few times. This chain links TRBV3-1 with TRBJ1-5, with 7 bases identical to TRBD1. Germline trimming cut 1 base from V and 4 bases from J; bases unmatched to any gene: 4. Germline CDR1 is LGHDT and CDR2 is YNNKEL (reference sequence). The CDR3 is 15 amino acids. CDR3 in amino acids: CASSQAAGGNQPQHF. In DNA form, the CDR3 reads TGTGCCAGCAGCCAAGCGGCAGGGGGGAATCAGCCCCAGCATTTT.

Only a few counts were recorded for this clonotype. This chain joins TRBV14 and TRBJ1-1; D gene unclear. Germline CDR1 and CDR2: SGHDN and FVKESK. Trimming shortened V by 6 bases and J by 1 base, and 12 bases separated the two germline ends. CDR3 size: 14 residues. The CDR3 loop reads CASSSPHRNTEAFF. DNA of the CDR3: TGTGCCAGCAGTTCCCCTCATCGGAACACTGAAGCTTTCTTT.

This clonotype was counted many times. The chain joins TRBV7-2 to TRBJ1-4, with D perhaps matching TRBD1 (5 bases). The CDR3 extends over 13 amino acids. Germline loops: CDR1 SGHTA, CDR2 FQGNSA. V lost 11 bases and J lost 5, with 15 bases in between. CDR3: CAARGSKNEKLFF. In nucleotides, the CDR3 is TGTGCCGCTAGGGGTTCCAAAAATGAAAAACTGTTTTTT. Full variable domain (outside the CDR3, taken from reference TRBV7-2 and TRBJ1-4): GAGVSQSPSNKVTEKGKDVELRCDPISGHTALYWYRQSLGQGLEFLIYFQGNSAPDKSGLPSDRFSAERTGGSVSTLTIQRTQQEDSAVYLCAARGSKNEKLFFGSGTQLSVL.

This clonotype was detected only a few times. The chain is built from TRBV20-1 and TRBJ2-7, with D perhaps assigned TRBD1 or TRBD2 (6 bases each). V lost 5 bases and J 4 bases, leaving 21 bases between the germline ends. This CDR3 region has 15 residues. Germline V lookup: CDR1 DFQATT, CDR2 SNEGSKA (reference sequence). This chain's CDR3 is CSAEPQTGGGYEQYF. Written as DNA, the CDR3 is TGCAGTGCTGAGCCGCAGACAGGTGGGGGGTACGAGCAGTACTTC.

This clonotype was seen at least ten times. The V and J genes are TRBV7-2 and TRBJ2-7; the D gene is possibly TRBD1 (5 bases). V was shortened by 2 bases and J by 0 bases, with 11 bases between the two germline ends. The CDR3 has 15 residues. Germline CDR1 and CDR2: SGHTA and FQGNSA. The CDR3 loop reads CASSLQGMSSYEQYF. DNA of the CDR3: TGTGCCAGCAGCTTACAGGGTATGAGCTCCTACGAGCAGTACTTC.

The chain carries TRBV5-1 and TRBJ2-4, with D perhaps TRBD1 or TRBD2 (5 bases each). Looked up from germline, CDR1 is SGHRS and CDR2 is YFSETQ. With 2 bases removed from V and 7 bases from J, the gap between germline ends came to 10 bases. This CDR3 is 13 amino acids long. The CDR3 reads CASSFEGTNIQYF. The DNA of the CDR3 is TGCGCCAGCAGCTTCGAAGGGACGAACATTCAGTACTTC.

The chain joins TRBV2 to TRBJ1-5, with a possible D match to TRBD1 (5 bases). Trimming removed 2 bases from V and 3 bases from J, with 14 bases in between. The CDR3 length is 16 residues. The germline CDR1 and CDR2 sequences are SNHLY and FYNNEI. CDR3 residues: CASSEWGREYNQPQHF. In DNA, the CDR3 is TGTGCCAGCAGTGAATGGGGCAGGGAATACAATCAGCCCCAGCATTTT. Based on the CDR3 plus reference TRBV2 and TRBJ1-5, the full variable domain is EPEVTQTPSHQVTQMGQEVILRCVPISNHLYFYWYRQILGQKVEFLVSFYNNEISEKSEIFDDQFSVERPDGSNFTLKIRSTKLEDSAMYFCASSEWGREYNQPQHFGDGTRLSIL.